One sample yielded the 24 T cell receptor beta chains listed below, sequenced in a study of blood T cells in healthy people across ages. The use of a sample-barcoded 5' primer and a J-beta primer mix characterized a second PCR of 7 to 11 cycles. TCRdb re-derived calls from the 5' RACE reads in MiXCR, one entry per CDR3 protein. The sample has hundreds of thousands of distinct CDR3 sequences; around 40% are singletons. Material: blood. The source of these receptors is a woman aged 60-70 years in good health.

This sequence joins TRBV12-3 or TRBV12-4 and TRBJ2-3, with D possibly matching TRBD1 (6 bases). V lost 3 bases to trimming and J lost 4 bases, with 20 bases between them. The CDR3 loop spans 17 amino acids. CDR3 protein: CASSFRGVGSRADTQYF. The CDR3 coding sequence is TGTGCCAGCAGTTTCAGGGGAGTGGGTTCCCGGGCAGATACGCAGTATTTT.

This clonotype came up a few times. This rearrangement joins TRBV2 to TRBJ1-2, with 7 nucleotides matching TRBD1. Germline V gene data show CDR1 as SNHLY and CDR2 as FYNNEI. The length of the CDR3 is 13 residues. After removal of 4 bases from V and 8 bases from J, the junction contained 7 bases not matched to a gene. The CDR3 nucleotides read TGTGCCAGCAGTGGCAACAGGGGACGCGGCTACACCTTC. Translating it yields CASSGNRGRGYTF.

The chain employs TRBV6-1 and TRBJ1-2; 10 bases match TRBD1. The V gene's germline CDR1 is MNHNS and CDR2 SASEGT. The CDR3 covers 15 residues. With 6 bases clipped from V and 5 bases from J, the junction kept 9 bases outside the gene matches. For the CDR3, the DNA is TGTGCCAGCAGATTGACAGGGGGCCGTAGGTATGGCTACACCTTC. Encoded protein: CASRLTGGRRYGYTF.

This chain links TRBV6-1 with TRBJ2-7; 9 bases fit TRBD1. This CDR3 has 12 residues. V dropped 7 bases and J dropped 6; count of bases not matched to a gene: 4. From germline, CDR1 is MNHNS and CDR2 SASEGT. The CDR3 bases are TGTGCCAGCACCCAGGACAGGGGCGAGCAGTACTTC. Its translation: CASTQDRGEQYF.

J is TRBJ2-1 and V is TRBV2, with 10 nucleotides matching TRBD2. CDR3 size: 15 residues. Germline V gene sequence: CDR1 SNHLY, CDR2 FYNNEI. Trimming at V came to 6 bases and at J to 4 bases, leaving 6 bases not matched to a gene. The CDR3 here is CASSREREGYNEQFF. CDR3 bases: TGTGCCAGCAGCCGGGAGCGGGAGGGTTACAATGAGCAGTTCTTC.

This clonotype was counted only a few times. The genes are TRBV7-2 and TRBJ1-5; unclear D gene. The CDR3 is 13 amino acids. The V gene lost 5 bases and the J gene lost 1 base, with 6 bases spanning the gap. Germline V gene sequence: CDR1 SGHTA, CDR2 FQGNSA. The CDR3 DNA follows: TGTGCCAGCAGCATAGACAGCAATCAGCCCCAGCATTTT. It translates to CASSIDSNQPQHF. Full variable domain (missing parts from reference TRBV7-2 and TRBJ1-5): GAGVSQSPSNKVTEKGKDVELRCDPISGHTALYWYRQSLGQGLEFLIYFQGNSAPDKSGLPSDRFSAERTGGSVSTLTIQRTQQEDSAVYLCASSIDSNQPQHFGDGTRLSIL.

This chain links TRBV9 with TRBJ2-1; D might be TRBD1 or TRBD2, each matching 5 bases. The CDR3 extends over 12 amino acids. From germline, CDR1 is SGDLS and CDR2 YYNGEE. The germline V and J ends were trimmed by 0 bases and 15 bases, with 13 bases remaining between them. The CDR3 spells CASSVARDDLFF. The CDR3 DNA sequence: TGTGCCAGCAGCGTAGCCAGGGACGACCTGTTCTTC.

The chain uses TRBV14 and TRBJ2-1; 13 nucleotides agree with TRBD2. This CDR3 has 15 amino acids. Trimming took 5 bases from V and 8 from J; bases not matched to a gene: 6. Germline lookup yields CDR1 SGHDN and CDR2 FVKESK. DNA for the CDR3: TGTGCCAGCAGCAAAGGGACTAGCGGGACAGATGAGCAGTTCTTC. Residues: CASSKGTSGTDEQFF. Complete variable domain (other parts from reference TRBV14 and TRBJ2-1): EAGVTQFPSHSVIEKGQTVTLRCDPISGHDNLYWYRRVMGKEIKFLLHFVKESKQDESGMPNNRFLAERTGGTYSTLKVQPAELEDSGVYFCASSKGTSGTDEQFFGPGTRLTVL.

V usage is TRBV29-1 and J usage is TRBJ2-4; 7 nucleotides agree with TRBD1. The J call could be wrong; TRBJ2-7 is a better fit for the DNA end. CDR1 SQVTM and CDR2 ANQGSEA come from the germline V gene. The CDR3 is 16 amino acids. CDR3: CSVEGTPGGTSYEQYF. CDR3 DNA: TGCAGCGTTGAAGGCACTCCAGGGGGAACATCCTACGAGCAGTACTTC.

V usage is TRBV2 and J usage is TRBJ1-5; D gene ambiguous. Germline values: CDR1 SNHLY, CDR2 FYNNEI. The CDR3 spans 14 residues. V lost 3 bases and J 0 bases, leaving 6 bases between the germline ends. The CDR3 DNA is TGTGCCAGCAGTGATGGCTATAGCAATCAGCCCCAGCATTTT. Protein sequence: CASSDGYSNQPQHF.

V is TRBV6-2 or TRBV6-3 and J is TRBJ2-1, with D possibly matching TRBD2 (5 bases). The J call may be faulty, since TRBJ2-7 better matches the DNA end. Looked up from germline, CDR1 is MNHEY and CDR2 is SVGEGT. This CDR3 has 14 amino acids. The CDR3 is CASSEEDRGGEQYF. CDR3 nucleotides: TGTGCCAGCAGTGAGGAGGACCGCGGCGGCGAGCAGTACTTC.

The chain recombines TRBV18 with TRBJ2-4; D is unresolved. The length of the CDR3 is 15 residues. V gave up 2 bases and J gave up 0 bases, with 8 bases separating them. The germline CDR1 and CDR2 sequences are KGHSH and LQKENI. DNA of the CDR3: TGTGCCAGCTCACCAGAATTCCTAGCCAAAAACATTCAGTACTTC. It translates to CASSPEFLAKNIQYF.

CDR3 bases: TGTGCCAGCAGCTTAGCCGGTGCAACGTTCATGAACACTGAAGCTTTCTTT. It yields the protein CASSLAGATFMNTEAFF. This sequence joins TRBV7-2 and TRBJ1-1; D is ambiguous. Germline values: CDR1 SGHTA, CDR2 FQGNSA. The CDR3 length is 17 residues. Trimming pared 0 bases from V and 0 bases from J, leaving 14 bases between.

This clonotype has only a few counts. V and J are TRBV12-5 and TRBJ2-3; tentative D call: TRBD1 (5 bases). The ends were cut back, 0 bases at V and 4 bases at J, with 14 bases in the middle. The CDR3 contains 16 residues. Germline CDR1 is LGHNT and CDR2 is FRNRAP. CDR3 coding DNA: TGTGCTAGTGGTTTGGTACGAAGCTTAGGGGCAGATACGCAGTATTTT. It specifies CASGLVRSLGADTQYF.

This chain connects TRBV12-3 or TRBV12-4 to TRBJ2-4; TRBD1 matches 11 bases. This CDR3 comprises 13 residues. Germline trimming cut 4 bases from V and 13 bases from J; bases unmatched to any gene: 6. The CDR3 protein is CASSYGTGGRQYF. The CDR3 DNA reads TGTGCCAGCAGTTACGGGACAGGGGGGCGGCAGTACTTC.

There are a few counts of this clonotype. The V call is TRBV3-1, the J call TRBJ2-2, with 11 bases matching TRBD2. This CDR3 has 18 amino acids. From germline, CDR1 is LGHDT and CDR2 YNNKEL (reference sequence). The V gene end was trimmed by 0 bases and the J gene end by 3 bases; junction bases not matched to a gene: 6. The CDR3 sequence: CASSQDRLAGGDTGELFF. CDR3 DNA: TGTGCCAGCAGCCAAGATCGCCTAGCGGGGGGAGACACCGGGGAGCTGTTTTTT.

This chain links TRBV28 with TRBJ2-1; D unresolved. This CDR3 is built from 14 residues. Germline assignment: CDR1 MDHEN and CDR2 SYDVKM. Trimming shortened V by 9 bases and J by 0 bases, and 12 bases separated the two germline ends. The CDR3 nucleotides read TGTGCCAGTAGTAACTATCGCTCCTACAATGAGCAGTTCTTC. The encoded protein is CASSNYRSYNEQFF.

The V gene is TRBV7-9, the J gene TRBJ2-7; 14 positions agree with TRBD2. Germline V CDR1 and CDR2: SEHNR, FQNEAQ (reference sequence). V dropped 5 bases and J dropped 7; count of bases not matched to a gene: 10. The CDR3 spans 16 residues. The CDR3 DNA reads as TGTGCCAGCAGCGTGGGACTAGCGGGAGAGGTCGATGAGCAGTACTTC. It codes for CASSVGLAGEVDEQYF.

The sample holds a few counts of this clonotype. DNA for the CDR3: TGTGCCAGCAGTTGGGCGGAGAACACTGAAGCTTTCTTT. Protein sequence: CASSWAENTEAFF. The gene calls are TRBV12-3 or TRBV12-4 and TRBJ1-1; D is unresolved. The CDR3 spans 13 residues. V gave up 4 bases and J gave up 1 base, with 7 bases separating them.

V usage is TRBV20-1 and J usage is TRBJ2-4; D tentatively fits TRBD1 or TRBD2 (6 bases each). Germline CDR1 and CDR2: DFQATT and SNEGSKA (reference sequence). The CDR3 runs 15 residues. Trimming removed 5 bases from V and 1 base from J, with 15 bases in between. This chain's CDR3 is CSAYGFGGAKNIQYF. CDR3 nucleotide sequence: TGCAGTGCTTACGGTTTCGGGGGCGCCAAAAACATTCAGTACTTC.

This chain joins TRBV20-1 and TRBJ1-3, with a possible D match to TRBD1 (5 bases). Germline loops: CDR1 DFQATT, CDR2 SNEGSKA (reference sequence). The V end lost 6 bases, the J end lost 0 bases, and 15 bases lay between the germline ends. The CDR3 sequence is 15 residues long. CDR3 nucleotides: TGCAGTGCCCGACAGTACTTAAGCTCTGGAAACACCATATATTTT. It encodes CSARQYLSSGNTIYF.

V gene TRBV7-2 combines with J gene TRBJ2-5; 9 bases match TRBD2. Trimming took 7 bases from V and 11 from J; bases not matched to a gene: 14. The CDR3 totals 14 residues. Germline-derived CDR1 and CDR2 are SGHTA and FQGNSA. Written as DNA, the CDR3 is TGTGCCAGCAACAGAGCGGGGGGCAGGACTGAGCAGTACTTC. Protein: CASNRAGGRTEQYF.

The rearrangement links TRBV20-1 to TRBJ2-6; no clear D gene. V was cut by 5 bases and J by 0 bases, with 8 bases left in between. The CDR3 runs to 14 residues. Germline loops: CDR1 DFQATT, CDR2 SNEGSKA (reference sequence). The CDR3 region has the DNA TGCAGTGCTCGCCTTCCCTCTGGGGCCAACGTCCTGACTTTC. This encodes CSARLPSGANVLTF.

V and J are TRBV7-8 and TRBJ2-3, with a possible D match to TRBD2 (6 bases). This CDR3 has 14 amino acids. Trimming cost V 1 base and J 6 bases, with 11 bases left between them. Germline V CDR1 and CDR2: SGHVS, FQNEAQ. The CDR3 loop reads CASSLGTSFDTQYF. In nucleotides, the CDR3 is TGTGCCAGCAGCTTAGGCACTAGCTTCGATACGCAGTATTTT.